The present TCR beta chain was sequenced within a study of blood T cell repertoires in COVID-19. The assay was immunoSEQ multiplex PCR, and TCRdb's table has in-frame clones only and misses some. Of 200,000 to 250,000 clones listed, more than 75% are singletons. CDR1 SQVTM and CDR2 ANQGSEA come from the germline V gene. The length of the CDR3 is 13 residues. The V gene lost 3 bases and the J gene lost 2 bases, with 11 bases spanning the gap. The receptor comes from a man at least 80 years old with acute or convalescent COVID-19. Sequenced material: peripheral blood. The V gene is TRBV29-1, the J gene TRBJ2-7; perhaps TRBD2 as D (6 bases). The CDR3 DNA sequence: TGCAGCGTTGAGGGCAGGACTACCTACGAGCAGTACTTC. Its protein product is CSVEGRTTYEQYF.